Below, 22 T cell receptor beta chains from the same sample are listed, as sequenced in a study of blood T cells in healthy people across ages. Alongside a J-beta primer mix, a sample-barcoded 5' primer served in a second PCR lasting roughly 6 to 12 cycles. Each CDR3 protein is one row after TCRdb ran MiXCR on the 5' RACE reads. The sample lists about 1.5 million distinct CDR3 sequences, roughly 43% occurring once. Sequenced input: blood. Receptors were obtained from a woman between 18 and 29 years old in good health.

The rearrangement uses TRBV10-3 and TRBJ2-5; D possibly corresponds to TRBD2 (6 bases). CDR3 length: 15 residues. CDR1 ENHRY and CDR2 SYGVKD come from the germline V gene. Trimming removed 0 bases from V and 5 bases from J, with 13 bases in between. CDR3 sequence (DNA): TGTGCCATCAGTGAGTCGAGCCTGGGGAGGGAGACCCAGTACTTC. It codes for CAISESSLGRETQYF.

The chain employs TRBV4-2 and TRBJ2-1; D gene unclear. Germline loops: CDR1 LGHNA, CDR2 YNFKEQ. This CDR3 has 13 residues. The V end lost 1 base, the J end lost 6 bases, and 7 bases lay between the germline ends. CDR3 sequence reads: CASSQVGRNEQFF. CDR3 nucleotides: TGTGCCAGCAGCCAAGTCGGGCGCAATGAGCAGTTCTTC.

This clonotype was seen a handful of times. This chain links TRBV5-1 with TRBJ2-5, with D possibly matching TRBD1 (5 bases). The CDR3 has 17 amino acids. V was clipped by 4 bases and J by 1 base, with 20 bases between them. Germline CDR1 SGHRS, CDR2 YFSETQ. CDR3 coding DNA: TGCGCCAGCAGCGAGAAAAAATCAGGGATAAGCCAAGAGACCCAGTACTTC. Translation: CASSEKKSGISQETQYF.

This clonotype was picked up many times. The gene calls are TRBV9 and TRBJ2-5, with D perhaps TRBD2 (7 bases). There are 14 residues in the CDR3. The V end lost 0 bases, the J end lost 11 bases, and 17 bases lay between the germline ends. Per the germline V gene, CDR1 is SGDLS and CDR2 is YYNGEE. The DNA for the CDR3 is TGTGCCAGCAGCGTAGAAGGGGGGGGCAATGAGCAGTACTTC. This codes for CASSVEGGGNEQYF.

CDR3 in DNA: TGTGCCAGCAGTAGTGTACTAGGGGGTTGGCGTACTGAAGCTTTCTTT. Translating gives CASSSVLGGWRTEAFF. The chain uses TRBV7-2 and TRBJ1-1; maybe TRBD1 (6 bases). The CDR3 spans 16 residues. Germline values: CDR1 SGHTA, CDR2 FQGNSA. The V end lost 6 bases, the J end lost 5 bases, and 22 bases lay between the germline ends.

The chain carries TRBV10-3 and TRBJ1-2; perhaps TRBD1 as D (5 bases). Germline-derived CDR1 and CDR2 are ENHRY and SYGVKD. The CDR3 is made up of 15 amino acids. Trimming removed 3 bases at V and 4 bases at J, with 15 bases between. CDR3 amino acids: CAISEGDFQAYGYTF. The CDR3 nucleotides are TGTGCCATCAGTGAAGGGGACTTCCAGGCCTATGGCTACACCTTC.

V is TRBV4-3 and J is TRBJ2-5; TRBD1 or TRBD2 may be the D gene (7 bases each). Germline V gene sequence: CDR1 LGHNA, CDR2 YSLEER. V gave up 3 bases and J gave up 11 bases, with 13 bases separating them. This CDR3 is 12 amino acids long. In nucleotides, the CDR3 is TGCGCCAGCAGCCACCCTCAGGGGGGGCAGTACTTC. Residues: CASSHPQGGQYF.

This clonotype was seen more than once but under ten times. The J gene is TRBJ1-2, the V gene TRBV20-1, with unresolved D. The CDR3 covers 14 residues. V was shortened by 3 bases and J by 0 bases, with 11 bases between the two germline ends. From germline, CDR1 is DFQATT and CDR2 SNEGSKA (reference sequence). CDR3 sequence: CSASGDSANYGYTF. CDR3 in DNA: TGCAGTGCTAGTGGAGATTCAGCTAACTATGGCTACACCTTC.

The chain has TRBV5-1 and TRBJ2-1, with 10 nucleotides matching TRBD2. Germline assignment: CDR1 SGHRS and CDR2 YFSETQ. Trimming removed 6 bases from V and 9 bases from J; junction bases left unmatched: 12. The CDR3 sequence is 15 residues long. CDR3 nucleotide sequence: TGCGCCAGCAATAGGCTAGCGGGAGTAGGCGGTGAGCAGTTCTTC. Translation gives CASNRLAGVGGEQFF. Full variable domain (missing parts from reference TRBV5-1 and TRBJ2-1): KAGVTQTPRYLIKTRGQQVTLSCSPISGHRSVSWYQQTPGQGLQFLFEYFSETQRNKGNFPGRFSGRQFSNSRSEMNVSTLELGDSALYLCASNRLAGVGGEQFFGPGTRLTVL.

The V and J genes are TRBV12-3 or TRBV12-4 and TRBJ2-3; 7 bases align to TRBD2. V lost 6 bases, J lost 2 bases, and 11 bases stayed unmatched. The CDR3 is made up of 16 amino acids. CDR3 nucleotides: TGTGCCAGCAGCCCCGTGGAGCGGGGCCTCACAGATACGCAGTATTTT. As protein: CASSPVERGLTDTQYF.

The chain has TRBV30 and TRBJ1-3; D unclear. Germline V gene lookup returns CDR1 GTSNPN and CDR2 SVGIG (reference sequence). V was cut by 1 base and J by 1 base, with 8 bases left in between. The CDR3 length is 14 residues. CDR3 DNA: TGTGCCTGGAGTGCCGGAGGGTCTGGAAACACCATATATTTT. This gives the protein CAWSAGGSGNTIYF.

CDR3: CAWSPGQGAYGYTF. The CDR3 nucleotides read TGTGCCTGGAGTCCCGGACAGGGGGCCTATGGCTACACCTTC. The chain uses TRBV30 and TRBJ1-2; TRBD1 aligns across 11 bases. V lost 2 bases, J lost 4 bases, and 3 bases stayed unmatched. The CDR3 has 14 residues. Germline V gives CDR1 GTSNPN, CDR2 SVGIG (reference sequence).

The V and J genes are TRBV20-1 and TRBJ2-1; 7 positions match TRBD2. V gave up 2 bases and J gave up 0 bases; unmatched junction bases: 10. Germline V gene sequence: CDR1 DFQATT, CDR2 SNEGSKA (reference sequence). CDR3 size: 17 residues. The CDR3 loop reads CSARPTSARSSYNEQFF. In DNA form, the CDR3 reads TGCAGTGCTAGACCTACTAGCGCCCGGAGCTCCTACAATGAGCAGTTCTTC.

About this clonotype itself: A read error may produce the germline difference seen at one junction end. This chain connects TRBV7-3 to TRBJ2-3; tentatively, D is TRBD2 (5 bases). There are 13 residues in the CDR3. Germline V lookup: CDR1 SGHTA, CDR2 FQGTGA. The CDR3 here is CASSLTLGDAQYF. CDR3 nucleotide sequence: TGTGCCAGCAGCTTAACGTTGGGAGATGCGCAGTATTTT.

The CDR3 region is CASSLWGSGNTIYF. CDR3 nucleotide sequence: TGTGCCAGCAGCTTATGGGGCTCTGGAAACACCATATATTTT. The chain employs TRBV11-2 and TRBJ1-3; the D is unclear. CDR1 is SGHAT, CDR2 FQNNGV, per germline. The CDR3 runs 14 residues. Trimming stripped 2 bases from V and 0 bases from J, with 5 bases between.

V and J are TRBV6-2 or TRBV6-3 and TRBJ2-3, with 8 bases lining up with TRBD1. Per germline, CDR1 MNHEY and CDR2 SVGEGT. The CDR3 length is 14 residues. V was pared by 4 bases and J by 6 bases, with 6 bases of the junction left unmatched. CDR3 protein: CASSSRGHRDTQYF. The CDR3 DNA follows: TGTGCCAGCAGTTCCAGGGGGCATCGGGATACGCAGTATTTT.

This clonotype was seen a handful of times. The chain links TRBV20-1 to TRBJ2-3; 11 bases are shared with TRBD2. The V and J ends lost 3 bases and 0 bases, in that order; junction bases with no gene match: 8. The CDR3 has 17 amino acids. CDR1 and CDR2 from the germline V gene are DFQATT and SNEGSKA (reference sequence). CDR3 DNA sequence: TGCAGTGCTAGGACACCTGGGACTAGCGGAAGCACAGATACGCAGTATTTT. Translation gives CSARTPGTSGSTDTQYF.

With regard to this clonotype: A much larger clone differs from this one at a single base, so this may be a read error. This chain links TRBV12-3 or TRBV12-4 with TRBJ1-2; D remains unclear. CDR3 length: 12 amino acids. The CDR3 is CASTLAGLGYIF. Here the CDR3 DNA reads TGTGCCAGCACTCTTGCGGGGTTGGGCTACATCTTC.

CDR3 DNA sequence: TGTGCCAGCAGCCCAGGACAGGCTGAAGCTTTCTTT. Its protein product is CASSPGQAEAFF. This sequence joins TRBV4-2 and TRBJ1-1; TRBD1 aligns across 7 bases. In germline, CDR1 is LGHNA, CDR2 YNFKEQ. The CDR3 contains 12 residues. J lost 6 bases, V lost 4 bases, and 2 bases had no gene match.

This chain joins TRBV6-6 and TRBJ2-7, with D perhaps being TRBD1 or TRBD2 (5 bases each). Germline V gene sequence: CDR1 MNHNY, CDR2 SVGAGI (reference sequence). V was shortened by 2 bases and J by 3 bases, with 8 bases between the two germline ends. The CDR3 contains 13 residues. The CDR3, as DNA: TGTGCCAGCAGTTACGGGGGTATCTACGAGCAGTACTTC. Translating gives CASSYGGIYEQYF.

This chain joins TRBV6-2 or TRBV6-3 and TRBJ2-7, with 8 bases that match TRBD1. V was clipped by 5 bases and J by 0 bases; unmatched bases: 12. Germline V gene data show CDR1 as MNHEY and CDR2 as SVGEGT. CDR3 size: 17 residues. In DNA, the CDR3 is TGTGCCAGCAGTCCGCTTGGAAGGACAGGGAGCTCCTACGAGCAGTACTTC. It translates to CASSPLGRTGSSYEQYF.

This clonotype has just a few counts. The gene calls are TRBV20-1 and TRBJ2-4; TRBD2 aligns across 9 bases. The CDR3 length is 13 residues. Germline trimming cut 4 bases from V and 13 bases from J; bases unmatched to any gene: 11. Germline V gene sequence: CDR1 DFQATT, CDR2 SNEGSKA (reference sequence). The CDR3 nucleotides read TGCAGTGCTAACCGGGTAGCGGGAGCCCTGCAGTACTTC. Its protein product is CSANRVAGALQYF.